This is a list of T cell receptor beta chains from one sample in a study of cytomegalovirus exposure and HLA in healthy donors. Clones were sequenced by immunoSEQ multiplex PCR, and TCRdb holds only the in-frame ones, with some missing. The repertoire holds 150,000 to 200,000 clones, with about 75% as singletons. Material: PBMCs. These receptor sequences come from a woman aged 40 to 49 in good health and CMV-seropositive. The CDR3 runs from the conserved cysteine through the conserved F or W.

TRBV21-1,TRBJ1-2,CASSSPGHQRRNYGYTF
TRBV19,TRBJ1-5,CASSWGQGYQPQHF
TRBV28,TRBJ1-2,CASSYAPRQGGYTF
TRBV6-1,TRBJ1-1,CANKQGVEAFF
TRBV28,TRBJ2-7,CASNLSGSGYEQYF
TRBV2,TRBJ1-4,CAREEGAPNEKLFF
TRBV4-2,TRBJ2-7,CASSLLAGENYEQYF
TRBV5-6,TRBJ2-3,CASRLAGWADTQYF
TRBV7-2,TRBJ2-2,CASSLNRLAGDTGELFF
TRBV27,TRBJ2-7,CASSTLGGSLYEQYF
TRBV7-8,TRBJ2-1,CASSPTGTAKYSEQFF
TRBV6-1,TRBJ2-3,CASSDARLARTDTQYF
TRBV28,TRBJ2-2,CASSLGDPLRKNTGELFF
TRBV29-1,TRBJ2-2,CSVARGAGDTGELFF
TRBV7-9,TRBJ1-5,CASSDGLGGSNQPQHF
TRBV19,TRBJ2-6,CASSMWGHGANVLTF
TRBV5-4,TRBJ1-1,CASSLGLQNTEAFF
TRBV6-5,TRBJ2-7,CASSYGQEQYF
TRBV5-1,TRBJ2-1,CASSFTPELRRGNNEQFF
TRBV29-1,TRBJ1-1,CSVRAGNTEAFF
TRBV7-9,TRBJ2-1,CASSLGAGVSQFF
TRBV9,TRBJ2-1,CASSVTSGTLYNEQFF
TRBV12-1,TRBJ2-7,CASSFCTAGGSYEQYF
TRBV27,TRBJ1-2,CASSRDRGIDGYTF
TRBV19,TRBJ1-5,CASRETGPATYSNQPQHF
TRBV9,TRBJ1-5,CASSARLRTGRIFGQPQHF
TRBV30,TRBJ2-1,CAWSLRGEQFF
TRBV7-2,TRBJ1-2,CASRGQGNHYGYTF
TRBV19,TRBJ2-5,CASGGQGGEETQYF
TRBV19,TRBJ1-1,CASSMRHTPTRTTEAFF
TRBV7-2,TRBJ2-3,CASSWGGPDTQYF
TRBV5-4,TRBJ1-1,CASRVDSNTEAFF